Only a few counts were recorded for the clone carrying this T cell receptor (beta chain). Antigen: not known. TCRdb passed the RACE reads through MiXCR, listing each CDR3 protein once. Among 95,000 or so distinct CDR3 sequences listed, roughly 10% were seen once. Time point denoted: patch test 1, 2 weeks after DPC sensitization. Treatment specified: therapeutic diphenylcyclopropenone sensitization with weekly scalp DPC. Germline assignment: CDR1 LGHDT and CDR2 YNNKEL (reference sequence). This CDR3 has 15 residues. V was cut by 4 bases and J by 4 bases, with 16 bases left in between. This sample is part of a study of human T cells and chemical hapten exposure. Points from the study as a whole: No change in TCRs above 1 in 1000 frequency was produced by DPC sensitization.

This chain joins TRBV3-1 and TRBJ2-5; maybe TRBD1 (5 bases). This TCR came from a man in his forties or fifties with alopecia areata. Some clones in this sample may be carry-over from other donors' samples. The source material was whole blood, sampled in connection with sensitization to the hapten diphenylcyclopropenone (DPC). Here the CDR3 reads CASSRQGTTRETQYF. The DNA of the CDR3 is TGTGCCAGCAGCCGCCAGGGAACGACACGAGAGACCCAGTACTTC.